This is a list of T cell receptor beta chains from one sample in a study of radiation and T cells in renal cell carcinoma. Repertoires were generated with immunoSEQ multiplex PCR, while TCRdb's copy carries only in-frame clones and drops some. The sample yields 150,000 to 200,000 clones, less than 90% seen once. The sequencing here drew on blood, taken from a patient whose treatment included radiotherapy and nephrectomy. Source of these receptors: a woman aged 45-59 years with renal cell carcinoma. CDR3s include the opening cysteine and the closing phenylalanine or tryptophan. D genes are given only for firm matches. The listing skips clone size in some rows; elsewhere it reads once, few, many or a size class.

CDR3aa,CDR3nt,v_gene,len,d_gene,abundance,j_gene
CASSQADEGNQPQHF,TGTGCCAGCAGCCAAGCTGACGAGGGCAATCAGCCCCAGCATTTT,TRBV4-2,15,.,.,TRBJ1-5
CSVDRQGTETQYF,TGCAGCGTTGATAGACAGGGTACAGAGACCCAGTACTTC,TRBV29-1,13,TRBD1,.,TRBJ2-5
CASTRQGRNYGYTF,TGTGCCAGCACAAGACAGGGGAGGAACTATGGCTACACCTTC,TRBV6-5,14,TRBD1,.,TRBJ1-2
CASSLLGQPTGELFF,TGTGCCAGTAGTCTCCTGGGACAGCCCACCGGGGAGCTGTTTTTT,TRBV19,15,TRBD1,.,TRBJ2-2
CASSLTNSYEQYF,TGTGCCAGCAGCTTGACGAACTCCTACGAGCAGTACTTC,TRBV5-6,13,.,.,TRBJ2-7
CASSETGFLAKNIQYF,TGTGCCAGCAGTGAAACAGGGTTCCTAGCCAAAAACATTCAGTACTTC,TRBV6-1,16,.,.,TRBJ2-4
CASSEMSQNYGYTF,TGTGCCAGCAGTGAGATGAGTCAGAACTATGGCTACACCTTC,TRBV6-1,14,.,.,TRBJ1-2
CASSPPLGFYEQYF,TGTGCCAGCTCACCACCTCTCGGATTCTACGAGCAGTACTTC,TRBV18,14,.,.,TRBJ2-7
CASSKMDQPQHF,TGTGCCAGTAGTAAGATGGACCAGCCCCAGCATTTT,TRBV19,12,.,few,TRBJ1-5
CASSGNRDLISALHF,TGTGCCAGCAGTGGGAATCGGGACCTCATCTCGGCCCTCCACTTT,TRBV6-6,15,.,.,TRBJ1-6
CAIQRNTEAFF,TGTGCCATACAGCGGAACACTGAAGCTTTCTTT,TRBV6-1,11,.,.,TRBJ1-1
CASSLFLSSYEQYF,TGTGCCAGCAGCTTATTCCTCAGCTCCTACGAGCAGTACTTC,TRBV7-2,14,.,once,TRBJ2-7
CASSIVGGAETQYF,TGTGCCAGTAGTATAGTGGGGGGGGCAGAGACCCAGTACTTC,TRBV19,14,.,.,TRBJ2-5
CASSLAEVEGETQYF,TGCGCCAGCAGCTTGGCCGAGGTGGAGGGGGAGACCCAGTACTTC,TRBV5-1,15,.,.,TRBJ2-5
CASSPTSGLVGETQYF,TGCGCCAGCAGCCCCACCTCGGGACTAGTGGGGGAGACCCAGTACTTC,TRBV5-1,16,TRBD2,.,TRBJ2-5
CASSYTPPVGTSYTF,TGTGCCAGCAGTTACACCCCCCCGGTAGGCACAAGCTACACCTTC,TRBV6-5,15,.,.,TRBJ1-2
CSVLQGARTEAFF,TGCAGCGTTCTGCAGGGGGCGCGAACTGAAGCTTTCTTT,TRBV29-1,13,TRBD1,.,TRBJ1-1
CAWEGGSDTQYF,TGTGCCTGGGAGGGGGGGTCAGATACGCAGTATTTT,TRBV30,12,.,.,TRBJ2-3
CASSATTEYSGNTIYF,TGTGCCAGCAGCGCAACGACAGAATACTCTGGAAACACCATATATTTT,TRBV9,16,.,.,TRBJ1-3
CASGTGTGIYEQYF,TGCGCCAGTGGAACCGGGACAGGGATCTACGAGCAGTACTTC,TRBV10-2,14,TRBD1,.,TRBJ2-7
CASRRGTGEVRISYEQYF,TGTGCCAGCAGACGAGGGACAGGGGAGGTGCGGATCTCCTACGAGCAGTACTTC,TRBV2,18,TRBD1,.,TRBJ2-7
CASSVLVVDTQYF,TGTGCCAGCAGCGTACTAGTGGTAGATACGCAGTATTTT,TRBV9,13,.,.,TRBJ2-3
CASRSPTNEKLFF,TGCGCCAGCAGAAGTCCAACTAATGAAAAACTGTTTTTT,TRBV5-1,13,.,.,TRBJ1-4
CASSVSPAFNEKLFF,TGTGCCAGCAGCGTTTCACCGGCCTTTAATGAAAAACTGTTTTTT,TRBV7-2,15,.,.,TRBJ1-4
CASSPRIGGTEAFF,TGTGCCAGCAGCCCTCGGATCGGAGGGACTGAAGCTTTCTTT,TRBV9,14,.,.,TRBJ1-1
CASISLASGGLELFF,TGTGCCAGTATCAGCCTGGCTAGCGGGGGATTGGAGCTGTTTTTT,TRBV19,15,TRBD2,.,TRBJ2-2
CASTNGPGGYTF,TGTGCCAGCACCAATGGGCCGGGAGGCTACACCTTC,TRBV6-7,12,.,few,TRBJ1-2
CASSPGITGLSGNTIYF,TGTGCCAGCTCACCGGGAATAACAGGGCTCTCTGGAAACACCATATATTTT,TRBV18,17,.,.,TRBJ1-3
CASSQEWTGGLKAFF,TGCGCCAGCAGCCAAGAGTGGACAGGGGGCTTAAAAGCTTTCTTT,TRBV4-3,15,TRBD1,few,TRBJ1-1
CASSLAGETQYF,TGTGCCAGCAGCTTAGCTGGAGAGACCCAGTACTTC,TRBV7-2,12,.,.,TRBJ2-5
CASSVASGGYQETQYF,TGTGCCAGCAGCGTAGCCAGCGGGGGGTACCAAGAGACCCAGTACTTC,TRBV9,16,TRBD2,.,TRBJ2-5
CASSSGQSSTDTQYF,TGTGCCAGCAGTTCTGGACAGTCGAGCACAGATACGCAGTATTTT,TRBV25-1,15,.,.,TRBJ2-3
CASSFTGEDYGYTF,TGTGCCAGCAGCTTCACAGGGGAGGACTATGGCTACACCTTC,TRBV11-1,14,TRBD1,few,TRBJ1-2
CASRTDPLIVEQYF,TGCGCCAGCAGAACAGATCCCCTCATCGTGGAGCAGTACTTC,TRBV5-1,14,.,.,TRBJ2-7
CASSSDLITDTQYF,TGTGCTAGCAGCTCGGACCTAATTACAGATACGCAGTATTTT,TRBV7-7,14,.,.,TRBJ2-3
CASSRISPGTEISYEQYF,TGCGCCAGCAGCCGAATCTCCCCCGGGACAGAGATTTCCTACGAGCAGTACTTC,TRBV4-3,18,TRBD1,.,TRBJ2-7
CASSQRGDEQFF,TGTGCCAGTAGTCAGAGGGGGGATGAGCAGTTCTTC,TRBV19,12,.,.,TRBJ2-1